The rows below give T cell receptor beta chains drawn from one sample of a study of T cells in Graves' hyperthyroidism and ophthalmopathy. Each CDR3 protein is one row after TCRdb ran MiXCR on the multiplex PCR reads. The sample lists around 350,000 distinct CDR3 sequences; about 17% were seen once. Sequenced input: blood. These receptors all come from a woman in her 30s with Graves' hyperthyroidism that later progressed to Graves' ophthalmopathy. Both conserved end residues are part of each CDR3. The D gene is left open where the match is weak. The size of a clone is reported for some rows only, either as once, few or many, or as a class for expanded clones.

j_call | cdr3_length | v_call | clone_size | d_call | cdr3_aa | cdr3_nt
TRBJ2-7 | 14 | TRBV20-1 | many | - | CSAMRTGDPLEQYF | TGCAGTGCTATGCGGACTGGGGACCCCCTCGAGCAGTACTTC
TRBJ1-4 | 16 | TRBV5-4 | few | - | CASSPAMGGGGEKLFF | TGTGCCAGCAGCCCGGCGATGGGGGGCGGCGGTGAAAAACTGTTTTTT
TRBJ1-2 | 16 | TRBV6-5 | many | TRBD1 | CASSYSAGQGLYGYTF | TGTGCCAGCAGTTACTCGGCGGGACAGGGACTTTATGGCTACACCTTC
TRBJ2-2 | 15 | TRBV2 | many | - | CASSGRPTYTGELFF | TGTGCCAGCAGTGGTCGTCCCACATACACCGGGGAGCTGTTTTTT
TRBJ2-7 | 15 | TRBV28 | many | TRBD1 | CASTSTGASSYEQYF | TGTGCCAGCACCTCGACAGGGGCCAGCTCCTACGAGCAGTACTTC
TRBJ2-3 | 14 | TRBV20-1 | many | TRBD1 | CSAQMGQNTDTQYF | TGCAGTGCCCAAATGGGACAGAACACAGATACGCAGTATTTT
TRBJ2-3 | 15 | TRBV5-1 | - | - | CASSLRGAYTDTQYF | TGCGCCAGCAGCTTGAGGGGGGCCTACACAGATACGCAGTATTTT
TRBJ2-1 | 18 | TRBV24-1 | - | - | CATSDTRQVGGLKNEQFF | TGTGCCACCAGTGACACGCGACAGGTCGGCGGGCTCAAGAATGAGCAGTTCTTC
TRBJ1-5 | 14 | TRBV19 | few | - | CASRGELGNQPQHF | TGTGCCAGTAGGGGGGAACTGGGGAATCAGCCCCAGCATTTT
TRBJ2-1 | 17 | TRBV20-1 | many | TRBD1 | CSARSPSRDRGLNEQFF | TGCAGTGCTAGGTCCCCCTCCCGGGACAGGGGGCTGAATGAGCAGTTCTTC
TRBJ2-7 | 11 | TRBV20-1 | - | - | CSAGQGYGQYF | TGCAGTGCCGGTCAGGGCTACGGGCAGTACTTC
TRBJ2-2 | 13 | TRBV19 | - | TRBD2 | CASGTSWTGEPFF | TGTGCCAGCGGGACTAGTTGGACCGGGGAGCCGTTTTTT
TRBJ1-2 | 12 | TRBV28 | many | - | CASKPGNYGYTF | TGTGCCAGCAAACCGGGGAACTATGGCTACACCTTC
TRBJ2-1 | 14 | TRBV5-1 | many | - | CASSPWSSYNEQFF | TGCGCCAGCAGCCCCTGGAGCTCCTACAATGAGCAGTTCTTC
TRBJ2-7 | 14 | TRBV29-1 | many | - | CSVTGTHETYEQYF | TGCAGCGTCACAGGGACCCACGAAACCTACGAGCAGTACTTC
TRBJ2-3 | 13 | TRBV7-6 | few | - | CASSLGADGTQYF | TGTGCCAGCAGCTTAGGGGCGGACGGTACGCAGTATTTT
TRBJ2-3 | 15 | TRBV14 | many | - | CASSRTGMNTDTQYF | TGTGCCAGCAGCCGGACGGGGATGAACACAGATACGCAGTATTTT
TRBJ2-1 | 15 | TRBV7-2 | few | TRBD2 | CASSSSGGAFNEQFF | TGTGCCAGCAGTTCGAGCGGGGGGGCTTTTAATGAGCAGTTCTTC
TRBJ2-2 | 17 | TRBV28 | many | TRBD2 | CASSPWRSGRYTGELFF | TGTGCCAGCAGCCCTTGGAGGAGCGGGAGATACACCGGGGAGCTGTTTTTT
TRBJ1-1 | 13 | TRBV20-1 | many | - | CSARQGRFTEAFF | TGCAGTGCTAGACAAGGGCGTTTCACTGAAGCTTTCTTT
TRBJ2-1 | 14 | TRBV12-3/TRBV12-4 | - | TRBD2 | CASRGSGSLEEQFF | TGTGCCAGCCGCGGGAGCGGGAGTTTGGAGGAGCAGTTCTTC
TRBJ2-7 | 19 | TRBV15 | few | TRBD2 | CATSSYGTSGGGRSYEQYF | TGTGCCACCAGCAGTTACGGGACTAGCGGGGGGGGACGCTCCTACGAGCAGTACTTC
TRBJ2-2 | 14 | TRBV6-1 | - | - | CASSEVGFAWELFF | TGTGCCAGCAGTGAAGTAGGGTTTGCGTGGGAGCTGTTTTTT
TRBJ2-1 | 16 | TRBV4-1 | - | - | CASSQETAISYNGQFF | TGCGCCAGCAGCCAAGAAACCGCCATCTCCTACAATGGGCAGTTCTTC
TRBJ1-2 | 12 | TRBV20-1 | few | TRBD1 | CSTRQGAGGYTF | TGCAGTACTAGACAGGGGGCGGGAGGCTACACCTTC
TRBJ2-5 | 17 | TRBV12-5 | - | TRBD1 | CASGLIEDRYSGETQYF | TGTGCTAGTGGTTTGATAGAGGACAGGTACTCTGGGGAGACCCAGTACTTC
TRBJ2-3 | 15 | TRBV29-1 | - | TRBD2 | CSVGTLAGRTDTQYF | TGCAGCGTGGGGACCTTAGCGGGGCGCACAGATACGCAGTATTTT
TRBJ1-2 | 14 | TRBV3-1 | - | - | CASSQLELNYGYTF | TGTGCCAGCAGCCAATTGGAGTTGAACTATGGCTACACCTTC
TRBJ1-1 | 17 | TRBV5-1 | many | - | CASSLRAIRQINTEAFF | TGCGCCAGCAGCTTGAGGGCAATTCGGCAGATCAACACTGAAGCTTTCTTT
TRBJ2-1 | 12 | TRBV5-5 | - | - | CASSPLIDEQFF | TGTGCCAGCAGTCCCCTTATCGATGAGCAGTTCTTC
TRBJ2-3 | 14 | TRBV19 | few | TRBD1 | CASRRDRGTDTQYF | TGTGCCAGTAGGCGGGACAGGGGCACAGATACGCAGTATTTT
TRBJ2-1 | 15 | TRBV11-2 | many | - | CASSLGLTRYNEQFF | TGTGCCAGCAGCTTAGGGTTAACGCGGTACAATGAGCAGTTCTTC
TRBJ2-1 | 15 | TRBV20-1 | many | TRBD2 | CSARDVLAGGYEQFF | TGCAGTGCTAGAGATGTTCTAGCGGGGGGGTATGAGCAGTTCTTC
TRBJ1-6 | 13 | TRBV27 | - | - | CASSKYGDSPLHF | TGTGCCAGCAGCAAATACGGAGATTCACCCCTCCACTTT
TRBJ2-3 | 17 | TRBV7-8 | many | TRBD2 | CASSFQGLARNTDTQYF | TGTGCCAGCAGCTTCCAGGGACTAGCGCGAAACACAGATACGCAGTATTTT
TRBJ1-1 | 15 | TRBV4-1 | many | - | CASSQAGLLNTEAFF | TGCGCCAGCAGCCAAGCAGGGTTGTTGAACACTGAAGCTTTCTTT
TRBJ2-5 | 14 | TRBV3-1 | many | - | CASSQSLASETQYF | TGTGCCAGCAGCCAAAGCCTAGCCTCAGAGACCCAGTACTTC
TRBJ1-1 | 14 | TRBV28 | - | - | CASSLAGRNTEALF | TGTGCCAGCAGTTTAGCGGGCCGGAACACTGAAGCTCTCTTT
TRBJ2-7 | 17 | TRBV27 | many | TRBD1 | CASSLTGVAGLLYEQYF | TGTGCCAGCAGTCTTACAGGGGTCGCGGGTCTGCTCTACGAGCAGTACTTC
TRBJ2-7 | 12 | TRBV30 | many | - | CAWNRDNGEQYF | TGTGCCTGGAACAGGGATAATGGCGAGCAGTACTTC
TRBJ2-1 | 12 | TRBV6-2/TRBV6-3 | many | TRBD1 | CASRDRENEQFF | TGTGCCAGCCGGGACAGGGAAAATGAGCAGTTCTTC
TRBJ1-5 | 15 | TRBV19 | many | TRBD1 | CASSMTGFGNQPQHF | TGTGCCAGTAGTATGACAGGGTTCGGCAATCAGCCCCAGCATTTT
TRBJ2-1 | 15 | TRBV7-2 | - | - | CASSSGPGEYNEQFF | TGTGCCAGCAGCTCAGGCCCCGGAGAGTACAATGAGCAGTTCTTC